This record covers a single T cell receptor (beta chain). The source of the sample is a study of shared clonotypes between healthy human individuals. Sequencing used immunoSEQ multiplex PCR; TCRdb keeps in-frame clones, though not all of them. Here the sample spans around 2.5 million clones, roughly 93% being singletons. The CDR3 loop spans 14 amino acids. Germline CDR1 and CDR2: MDHEN and SYDVKM. V lost 7 bases to trimming and J lost 5 bases; unmatched junction nucleotides: 10. The sequencing input was naive CD4+ T cells from PBMCs. Subset noted: CD45RA+ positively selected. This TCR was sampled from a young man in good health. Some clones in this sample may be carry-over from other donors' samples. The chain combines TRBV28 with TRBJ1-1; 7 nucleotides agree with TRBD1. The chain's CDR3 is CASTATGVGTEAFF. CDR3 sequence (DNA): TGTGCCAGCACCGCAACAGGGGTAGGTACTGAAGCTTTCTTT.